This TCR beta chain was retrieved from a study of T cell repertoires in cytomegalovirus infection. Study-level background: Recently described HLA-C-restricted plus well-studied HLA-B-restricted CMV epitopes were used. Carrying CMV and the relevant HLA type showed in public TCR beta signatures. Findings and caveats of the study: Individuals carrying CMV plus the relevant HLA were identified by cumulative frequency of public TCR beta families. The ex vivo response was dominated by HLA-C-restricted CMV-specific TCR beta clonotypes.

A word on this clonotype: Its antigen remains unidentified.

Between the trimmed V and J ends, which lost 5 bases and 3 bases, there was a span of 10 bases. Germline V lookup: CDR1 MNHEY, CDR2 SVGAGI. The CDR3 is made up of 13 amino acids. TCRdb processed the reads anew with MiXCR; each CDR3 protein has one entry. The data hold approximately 110,000 distinct CDR3 sequences, with 42% observed a single time. The specimen was CD8+ T cells from cultured PBMCs, collected from culture after CMV antigen stimulation. This clonotype was obtained from a human donor in good health (CMV status not recorded). Some clones in this sample may be carry-over from other donors' samples. This sequence joins TRBV6-5 and TRBJ1-1; D uncertain. For the CDR3, the DNA is TGTGCCAGCAGTCCCGGGAGATACACTGAAGCTTTCTTT. It encodes CASSPGRYTEAFF.